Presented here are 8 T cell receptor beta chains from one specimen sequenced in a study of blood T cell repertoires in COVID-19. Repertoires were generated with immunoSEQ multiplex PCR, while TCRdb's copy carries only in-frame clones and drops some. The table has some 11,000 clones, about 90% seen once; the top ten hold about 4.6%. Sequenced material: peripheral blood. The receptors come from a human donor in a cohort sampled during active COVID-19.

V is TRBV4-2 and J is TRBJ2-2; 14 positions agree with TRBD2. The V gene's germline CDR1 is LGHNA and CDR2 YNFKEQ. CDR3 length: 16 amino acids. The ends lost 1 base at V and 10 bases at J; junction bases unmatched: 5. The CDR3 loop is CASSQAPGLAGVELFF. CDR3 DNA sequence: TGTGCCAGCAGCCAAGCCCCGGGACTAGCGGGAGTGGAGCTGTTTTTT.

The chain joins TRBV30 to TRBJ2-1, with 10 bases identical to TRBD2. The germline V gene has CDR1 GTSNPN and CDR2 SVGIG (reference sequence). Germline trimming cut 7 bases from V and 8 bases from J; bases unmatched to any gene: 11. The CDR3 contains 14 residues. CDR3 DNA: TGTGCCTCCGCCCTAGCGGGAGAAGGCGATGAGCAGTTCTTC. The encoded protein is CASALAGEGDEQFF.

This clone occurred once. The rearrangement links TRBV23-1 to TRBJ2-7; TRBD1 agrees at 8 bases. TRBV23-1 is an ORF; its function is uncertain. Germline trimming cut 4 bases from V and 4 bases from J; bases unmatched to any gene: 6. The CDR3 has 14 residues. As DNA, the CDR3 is TGCGCCAGCAGTCGAAGGACAGGGAAGTACGAGCAGTACTTC. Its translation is CASSRRTGKYEQYF.

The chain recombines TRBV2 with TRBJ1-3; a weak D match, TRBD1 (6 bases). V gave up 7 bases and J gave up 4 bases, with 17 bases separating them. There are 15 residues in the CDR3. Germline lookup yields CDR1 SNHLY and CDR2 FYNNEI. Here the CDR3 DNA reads TGTGCCAGCATGGATCAGGGGCTCACAGGAAACACCATATATTTT. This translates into CASMDQGLTGNTIYF.

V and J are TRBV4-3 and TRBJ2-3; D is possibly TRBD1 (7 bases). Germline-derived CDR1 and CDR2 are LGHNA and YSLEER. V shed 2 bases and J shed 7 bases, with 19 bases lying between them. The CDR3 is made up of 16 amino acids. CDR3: CASSQRQGGWGNTQYF. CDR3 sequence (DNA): TGCGCCAGCAGCCAACGCCAGGGGGGCTGGGGGAATACGCAGTATTTT.

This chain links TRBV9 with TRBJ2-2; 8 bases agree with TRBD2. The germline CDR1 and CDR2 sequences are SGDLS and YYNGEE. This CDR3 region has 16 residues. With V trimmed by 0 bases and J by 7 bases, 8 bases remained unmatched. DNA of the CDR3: TGTGCCAGCAGCGTAGTAGCAGCGGGAGTTGGCGGGGAGCTGTTTTTT. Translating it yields CASSVVAAGVGGELFF.

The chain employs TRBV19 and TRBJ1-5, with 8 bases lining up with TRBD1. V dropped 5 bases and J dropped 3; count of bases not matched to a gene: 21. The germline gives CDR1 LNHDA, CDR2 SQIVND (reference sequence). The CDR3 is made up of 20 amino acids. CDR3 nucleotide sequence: TGTGCCAGTAGTCCCCGACCTAAAATCCAGGGGGCGTTCGCCAATCAGCCCCAGCATTTT. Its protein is CASSPRPKIQGAFANQPQHF.

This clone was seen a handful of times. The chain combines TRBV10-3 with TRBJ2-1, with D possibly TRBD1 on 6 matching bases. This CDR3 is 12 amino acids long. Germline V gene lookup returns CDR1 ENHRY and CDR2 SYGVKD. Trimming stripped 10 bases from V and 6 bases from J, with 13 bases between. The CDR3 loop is CATCDRPNEQFF. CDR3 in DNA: TGTGCCACCTGCGACAGGCCCAATGAGCAGTTCTTC.